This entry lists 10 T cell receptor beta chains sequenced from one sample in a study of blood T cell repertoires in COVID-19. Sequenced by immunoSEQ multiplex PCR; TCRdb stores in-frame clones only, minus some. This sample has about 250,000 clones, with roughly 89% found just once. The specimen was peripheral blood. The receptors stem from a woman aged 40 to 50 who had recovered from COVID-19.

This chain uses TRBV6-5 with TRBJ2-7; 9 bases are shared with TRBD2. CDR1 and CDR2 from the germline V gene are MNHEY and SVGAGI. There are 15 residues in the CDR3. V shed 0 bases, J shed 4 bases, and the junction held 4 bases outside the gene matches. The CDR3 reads CASSYSLSGSYEQYF. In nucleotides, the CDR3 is TGTGCCAGCAGTTACTCGCTTAGCGGGAGTTACGAGCAGTACTTC.

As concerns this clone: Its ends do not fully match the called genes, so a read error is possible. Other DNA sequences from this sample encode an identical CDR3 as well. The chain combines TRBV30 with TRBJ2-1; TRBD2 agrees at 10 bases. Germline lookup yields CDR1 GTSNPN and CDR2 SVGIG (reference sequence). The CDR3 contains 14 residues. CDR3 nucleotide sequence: TGTGCTTGGAGCGTGGGACTAGCGAGGGATGAGCAGTTCTTC. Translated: CAWSVGLARDEQFF.

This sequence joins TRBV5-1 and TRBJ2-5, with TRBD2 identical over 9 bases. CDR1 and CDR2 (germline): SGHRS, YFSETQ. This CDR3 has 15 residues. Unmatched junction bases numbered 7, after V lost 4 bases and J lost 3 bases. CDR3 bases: TGCGCCAGCAGCCCCCGACTAGCGGACAAAGAGACCCAGTACTTC. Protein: CASSPRLADKETQYF.

Here the CDR3 reads CASSPSGQGYTGANVLTF. The CDR3 nucleotides are TGCGCCAGCAGCCCGTCGGGACAGGGTTATACTGGGGCCAACGTCCTGACTTTC. The chain couples TRBV5-1 to TRBJ2-6; 9 nucleotides line up with TRBD1. With 4 bases clipped from V and 2 bases from J, the junction kept 10 bases outside the gene matches. The germline V gene has CDR1 SGHRS and CDR2 YFSETQ. CDR3 size: 18 residues.

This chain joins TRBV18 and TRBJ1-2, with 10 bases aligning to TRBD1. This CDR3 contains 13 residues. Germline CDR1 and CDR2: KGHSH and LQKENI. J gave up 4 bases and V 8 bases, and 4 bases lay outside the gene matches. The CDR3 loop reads CASGQGETYGYTF. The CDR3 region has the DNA TGTGCCAGCGGACAGGGGGAAACCTATGGCTACACCTTC.

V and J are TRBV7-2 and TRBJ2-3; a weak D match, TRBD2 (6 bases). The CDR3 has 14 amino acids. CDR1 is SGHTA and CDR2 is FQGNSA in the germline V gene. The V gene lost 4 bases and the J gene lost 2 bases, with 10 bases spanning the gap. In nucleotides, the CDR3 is TGTGCCAGCAGCTATGGACTAAACACAGATACGCAGTATTTT. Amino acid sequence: CASSYGLNTDTQYF.

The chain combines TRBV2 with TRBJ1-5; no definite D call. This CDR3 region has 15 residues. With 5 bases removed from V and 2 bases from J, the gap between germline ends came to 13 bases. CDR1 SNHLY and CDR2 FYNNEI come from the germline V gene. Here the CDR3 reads CASSTAGGGNQPQHF. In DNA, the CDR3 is TGTGCCAGCAGTACAGCGGGAGGCGGCAATCAGCCCCAGCATTTT. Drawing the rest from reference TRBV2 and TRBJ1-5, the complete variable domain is EPEVTQTPSHQVTQMGQEVILRCVPISNHLYFYWYRQILGQKVEFLVSFYNNEISEKSEIFDDQFSVERPDGSNFTLKIRSTKLEDSAMYFCASSTAGGGNQPQHFGDGTRLSIL.

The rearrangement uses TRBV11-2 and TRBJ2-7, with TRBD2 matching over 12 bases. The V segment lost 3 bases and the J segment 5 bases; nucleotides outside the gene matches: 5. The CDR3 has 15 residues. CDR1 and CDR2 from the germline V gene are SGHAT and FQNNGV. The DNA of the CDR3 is TGTGCCAGCAGCTTGACTAGCGGGAGTTTCCACGAGCAGTACTTC. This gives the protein CASSLTSGSFHEQYF.

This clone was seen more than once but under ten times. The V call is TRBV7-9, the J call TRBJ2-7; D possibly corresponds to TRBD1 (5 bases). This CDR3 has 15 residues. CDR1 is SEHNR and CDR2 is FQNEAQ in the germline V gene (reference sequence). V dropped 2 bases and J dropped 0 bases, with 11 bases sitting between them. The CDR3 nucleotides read TGTGCCAGCAGCTTACAGGGCAGGTTCTCCTACGAGCAGTACTTC. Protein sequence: CASSLQGRFSYEQYF.

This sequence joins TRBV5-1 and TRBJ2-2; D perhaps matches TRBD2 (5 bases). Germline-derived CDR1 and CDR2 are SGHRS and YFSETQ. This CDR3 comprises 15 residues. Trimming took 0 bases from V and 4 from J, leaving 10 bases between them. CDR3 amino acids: CASSLAPAGTGELFF. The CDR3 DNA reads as TGCGCCAGCAGCTTGGCCCCCGCGGGCACCGGGGAGCTGTTTTTT. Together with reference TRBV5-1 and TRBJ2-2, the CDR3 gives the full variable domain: KAGVTQTPRYLIKTRGQQVTLSCSPISGHRSVSWYQQTPGQGLQFLFEYFSETQRNKGNFPGRFSGRQFSNSRSEMNVSTLELGDSALYLCASSLAPAGTGELFFGEGSRLTVL.